Following are 5 T cell receptor beta chains from one sample sequenced in a study of cytomegalovirus exposure and HLA in healthy donors. The PCR made use of 60 Vbeta and 13 Jbeta primers. Here immunoSEQ multiplex PCR was the method, and the copy in TCRdb shows in-frame clones only, minus some. Here the sample spans more than 100,000 clones, approximately 80% being singletons. Sequenced: PBMCs. The receptors originated from a human donor in good health.

V usage is TRBV4-1 and J usage is TRBJ1-1; no firm D call. The CDR3 consists of 14 residues. The germline V gene has CDR1 MGHRA and CDR2 YSYEKL. V was clipped by 2 bases and J by 4 bases, with 11 bases between them. In DNA, the CDR3 is TGCGCCAGCAGCCAAAAAGGAGGCGGCACTGAAGCTTTCTTT. This translates into CASSQKGGGTEAFF.

V usage is TRBV28 and J usage is TRBJ2-1; TRBD2 matches 9 bases. V shed 3 bases and J 12 bases; nucleotides not matched to a gene: 12. CDR1 is MDHEN, CDR2 SYDVKM, per germline. The CDR3 length is 15 residues. The CDR3 loop is CASSLASSGVPRQFF. In nucleotides, the CDR3 is TGTGCCAGCAGTTTGGCGTCTAGCGGGGTCCCAAGGCAGTTCTTC.

This sequence joins TRBV6-5 and TRBJ2-5; 7 bases are a match to TRBD1. The CDR3 spans 15 residues. After removal of 5 bases from V and 10 bases from J, the junction contained 16 bases not matched to a gene. Germline-derived CDR1 and CDR2 are MNHEY and SVGAGI. The CDR3 region has the DNA TGTGCCAGCAGTACTCACAGGGGAGTTAAGAGCATCCAGTACTTC. This encodes CASSTHRGVKSIQYF.

In DNA, the CDR3 is TGCGCCAGCAGCCCGGACGAGGGCCTTTACAATGAGCAGTTCTTC. Translating gives CASSPDEGLYNEQFF. The chain has TRBV5-1 and TRBJ2-1; D may be TRBD2 (5 bases). The CDR3 loop spans 15 amino acids. Germline CDR1 and CDR2: SGHRS and YFSETQ. With 4 bases removed from V and 4 bases from J, the gap between germline ends came to 15 bases.

The table lists this clone with a few counts. This chain links TRBV19 with TRBJ1-5, with D uncertain. Trimming cost V 5 bases and J 6 bases, with 5 bases left between them. The CDR3 is made up of 11 amino acids. Germline CDR1 and CDR2: LNHDA and SQIVND (reference sequence). CDR3 sequence: CASSDSQPQHF. The CDR3, as DNA: TGTGCCAGTAGTGATAGTCAGCCCCAGCATTTT.